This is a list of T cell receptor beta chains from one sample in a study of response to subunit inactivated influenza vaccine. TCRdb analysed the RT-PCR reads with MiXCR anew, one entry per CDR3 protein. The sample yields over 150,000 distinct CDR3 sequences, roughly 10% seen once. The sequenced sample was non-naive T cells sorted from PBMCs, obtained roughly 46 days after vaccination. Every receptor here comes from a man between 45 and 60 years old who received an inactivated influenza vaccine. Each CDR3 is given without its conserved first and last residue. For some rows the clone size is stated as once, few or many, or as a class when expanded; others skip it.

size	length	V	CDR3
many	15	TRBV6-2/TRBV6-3	ASSYGTGRPGANVLT
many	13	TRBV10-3	AISAVERSGNTIY
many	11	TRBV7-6	ASSPNRADTQY
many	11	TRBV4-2	ASSQDRGQPQH
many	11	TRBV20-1	SAREDHSNEQF
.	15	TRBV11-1	ASSSPDSWRMNTEAF
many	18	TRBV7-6	ASSLSYPAGTGGNTGELF
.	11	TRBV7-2	ASSPRRSYGYT
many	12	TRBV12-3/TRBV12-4	ASSSLLAGYGYT
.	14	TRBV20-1	SAYLSGGLFTDTQY
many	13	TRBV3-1	ASSPLTGGRGGYT